A single sample is the source of the 22 T cell receptor beta chains below, sequenced in a study of blood T cell repertoires in COVID-19. Here immunoSEQ multiplex PCR was the method, and the copy in TCRdb shows in-frame clones only, minus some. Of tens of thousands of clones in the sample, 80% to 95% were seen once. Sequencing was carried out using peripheral blood. Every receptor here comes from a man at least 80 years old with acute or convalescent COVID-19.

This rearrangement joins TRBV6-4 to TRBJ2-3; 12 bases fit TRBD2. The germline gives CDR1 MRHNA, CDR2 SNTAGT. The CDR3 is 15 amino acids. J lost 6 bases, V lost 3 bases, and 4 bases had no gene match. The DNA for the CDR3 is TGTGCCAGCAGTGATTCCGGACTAGCGGGGGATACGCAGTATTTT. As protein: CASSDSGLAGDTQYF.

The CDR3 sequence is CASKAEANYGYTF. CDR3 nucleotides: TGTGCCAGCAAGGCGGAAGCTAACTATGGCTACACCTTC. V and J are TRBV2 and TRBJ1-2; no definite D call. V was cut by 7 bases and J by 0 bases, with 9 bases left in between. The V gene's germline CDR1 is SNHLY and CDR2 FYNNEI. This CDR3 spans 13 amino acids.

This clone was seen a handful of times. The chain has TRBV6-5 and TRBJ1-2, with 7 bases that match TRBD1. This CDR3 has 15 amino acids. The germline gives CDR1 MNHEY, CDR2 SVGAGI. V shed 5 bases and J 7 bases; nucleotides not matched to a gene: 13. The CDR3 DNA sequence: TGTGCCAGCAGTCCAAGACAGGGTTTTCTGGTTGGCTACACCTTC. Translating gives CASSPRQGFLVGYTF.

The chain recombines TRBV21-1 with TRBJ2-1; the D call TRBD2 from the table was never checked on the DNA. TRBV21-1 is labeled a pseudogene. The CDR3 has 17 amino acids. The CDR3 loop is CASSLLAGVSSYNEQFF. DNA of the CDR3: TGTGCCAGCAGCTTACTAGCGGGGGTCAGCTCCTACAATGAGCAGTTCTTC.

This chain joins TRBV9 and TRBJ1-6; D uncertain. Trimming left V 0 bases short and J 10 bases short, with 11 bases between. Per the germline V gene, CDR1 is SGDLS and CDR2 is YYNGEE. CDR3 size: 14 residues. The CDR3 DNA reads as TGTGCCAGCAGCGTAGGTCAGGCCGAGTCACCCCTCCACTTT. Translation gives CASSVGQAESPLHF.

The genes are TRBV27 and TRBJ1-4; D perhaps matches TRBD1 (6 bases). Germline CDR1 MNHEY, CDR2 SMNVEV (reference sequence). The CDR3 runs to 13 residues. Trimming pared 8 bases from V and 4 bases from J, leaving 11 bases between. CDR3 residues: CASRDTNNEKLFF. The CDR3 DNA reads TGTGCCAGCCGGGACACCAATAATGAAAAACTGTTTTTT.

This clone was seen a handful of times. This rearrangement joins TRBV10-3 to TRBJ1-6, with a weak D call TRBD1 (5 bases). This CDR3 is 12 amino acids long. CDR1 ENHRY and CDR2 SYGVKD come from the germline V gene. V was pared by 3 bases and J by 10 bases, with 7 bases between. In DNA, the CDR3 is TGTGCCATCAGTGATGGGGCGTCACCCCTCCACTTT. It encodes CAISDGASPLHF.

The chain carries TRBV5-1 and TRBJ2-2; the D gene is possibly TRBD1 (5 bases). The length of the CDR3 is 14 residues. Trimming took 5 bases from V and 2 from J, leaving 10 bases between them. The germline V gene encodes CDR1 SGHRS and CDR2 YFSETQ. The CDR3 protein is CASSMGLNTGELFF. DNA of the CDR3: TGCGCCAGCAGTATGGGGCTTAACACCGGGGAGCTGTTTTTT.

This chain links TRBV7-9 with TRBJ2-1; D gene uncertain. The CDR3 is 14 residues long. The ends were cut back, 5 bases at V and 7 bases at J, with 15 bases in the middle. Germline-derived CDR1 and CDR2 are SEHNR and FQNEAQ (reference sequence). This chain's CDR3 is CASSRPDSLNEQFF. The CDR3 nucleotides are TGTGCCAGCAGCCGGCCGGATAGCTTGAATGAGCAGTTCTTC.

By share of the sample, this clone is medium-sized. CDR3 in DNA: TGTGCCTGGAGTGTGGTAAGGGGCACTGAAGCTTTCTTT. Translation gives CAWSVVRGTEAFF. The V and J genes are TRBV30 and TRBJ1-1; a possible D gene is TRBD1 (5 bases). This CDR3 has 13 residues. Per germline, CDR1 GTSNPN and CDR2 SVGIG (reference sequence). Trimming removed 0 bases at V and 4 bases at J, with 9 bases between. Looking up the rest from reference TRBV30 and TRBJ1-1 gives the full variable domain: SQTIHQWPATLVQPVGSPLSLECTVEGTSNPNLYWYRQAAGRGLQLLFYSVGIGQISSEVPQNLSASRPQDRQFILSSKKLLLSDSGFYLCAWSVVRGTEAFFGQGTRLTVV.

This chain's CDR3 is CASSAVSAQYF. The DNA of the CDR3 is TGTGCCAGCAGTGCCGTTTCGGCCCAGTACTTC. This chain joins TRBV6-6 and TRBJ2-5; D not certain. The CDR3 consists of 11 residues. Germline V gives CDR1 MNHNY, CDR2 SVGAGI (reference sequence). V was cut by 5 bases and J by 9 bases, with 10 bases left in between.

V usage is TRBV5-1 and J usage is TRBJ2-3; TRBD1 matches 9 bases. The V segment lost 4 bases and the J segment 10 bases; nucleotides outside the gene matches: 7. The germline gives CDR1 SGHRS, CDR2 YFSETQ. CDR3 length: 13 residues. The CDR3 DNA sequence: TGCGCCAGCAGCCCCGGGACAGGGCAGGCGCAGTATTTT. This encodes CASSPGTGQAQYF.

This chain connects TRBV19 to TRBJ2-3; 8 nucleotides line up with TRBD1. Germline trimming cut 4 bases from V and 5 bases from J; bases unmatched to any gene: 8. Germline values: CDR1 LNHDA, CDR2 SQIVND (reference sequence). The CDR3 spans 15 residues. The CDR3 DNA sequence: TGTGCCAGTAGTAGCTCAGGGGGCGAAGGAGATACGCAGTATTTT. This encodes CASSSSGGEGDTQYF.

V is TRBV5-1 and J is TRBJ2-3; 7 bases agree with TRBD1. The length of the CDR3 is 20 residues. J lost 2 bases, V lost 3 bases, and 21 bases had no gene match. Germline V gene lookup returns CDR1 SGHRS and CDR2 YFSETQ. CDR3 region: CASSSPGQAQVKQSTDTQYF. The CDR3 DNA is TGCGCCAGCAGCTCCCCCGGACAGGCACAAGTGAAACAATCCACAGATACGCAGTATTTT.

The chain is built from TRBV5-1 and TRBJ2-1; 9 nucleotides align to TRBD2. CDR3 size: 15 residues. Germline V gives CDR1 SGHRS, CDR2 YFSETQ. With V trimmed by 1 base and J by 4 bases, 3 bases remained unmatched. CDR3 sequence: CASSLSSGGYNEQFF. CDR3 coding DNA: TGCGCCAGCAGCTTGTCAAGCGGGGGGTACAATGAGCAGTTCTTC.

The chain is built from TRBV19 and TRBJ2-2; 9 bases map to TRBD1. This CDR3 region has 17 residues. In germline, CDR1 is LNHDA, CDR2 SQIVND (reference sequence). Germline trimming cut 7 bases from V and 0 bases from J; bases unmatched to any gene: 9. The CDR3 DNA reads as TGTGCCAGTAATACCGGGACAGGGTTCGCGAACACCGGGGAGCTGTTTTTT. Translating gives CASNTGTGFANTGELFF.

The chain has TRBV2 and TRBJ1-1; no firm D call. In germline, CDR1 is SNHLY, CDR2 FYNNEI. The CDR3 spans 16 residues. Trimming removed 3 bases at V and 4 bases at J, with 18 bases between. Here the CDR3 reads CASSEEAAGMGTEAFF. DNA of the CDR3: TGTGCCAGCAGTGAGGAGGCGGCAGGTATGGGCACTGAAGCTTTCTTT.

The CDR3, as DNA: TGTGCCAGCAGCCAGGGGGCGACAGGAACTAATGAAAAACTGTTTTTT. This gives the protein CASSQGATGTNEKLFF. The chain links TRBV4-2 to TRBJ1-4, with a possible D match to TRBD1 (6 bases). CDR1 is LGHNA and CDR2 is YNFKEQ in the germline V gene. The V end was cut by 3 bases, the J end by 1 base, with 12 bases between. The CDR3 is 16 residues long.

The rearrangement links TRBV5-6 to TRBJ2-3; D is perhaps TRBD1 (5 bases). Germline lookup yields CDR1 SGHDT and CDR2 YYEEEE. This CDR3 spans 15 amino acids. Trimming removed 3 bases at V and 1 base at J, with 12 bases between. The CDR3 DNA is TGTGCCAGCAGCTGGGGCCCAGTGGGCACAGATACGCAGTATTTT. Protein sequence: CASSWGPVGTDTQYF.

The rearrangement uses TRBV18 and TRBJ2-2; 8 bases map to TRBD2. Germline values: CDR1 KGHSH, CDR2 LQKENI. This CDR3 has 17 residues. V trimming: 2 bases; J trimming: 7 bases; junction bases outside the gene matches: 12. The CDR3 DNA is TGTGCCAGCTCACCAGTGGAACGGGGGGGCCCCGGCGGGGAGCTGTTTTTT. It encodes CASSPVERGGPGGELFF.

The J gene is TRBJ2-5, the V gene TRBV6-5; the match to TRBD2 covers 12 bases. This CDR3 region has 16 residues. CDR1 and CDR2 from the germline V gene are MNHEY and SVGAGI. V lost 0 bases to trimming and J lost 7 bases; unmatched junction nucleotides: 6. For the CDR3, the DNA is TGTGCCAGCAGTTACTCACGACTAGCGGGGGCGGGGACCCAGTACTTC. Amino acid sequence: CASSYSRLAGAGTQYF.

The genes are TRBV19 and TRBJ2-7, with 14 bases matching TRBD2. CDR3 size: 16 residues. Per germline, CDR1 LNHDA and CDR2 SQIVND (reference sequence). Trimming removed 4 bases from V and 2 bases from J; junction bases left unmatched: 4. CDR3 DNA: TGTGCCAGTAGTAGGGGACTAGCGGGGGATACCTACGAGCAGTACTTC. The encoded protein is CASSRGLAGDTYEQYF.